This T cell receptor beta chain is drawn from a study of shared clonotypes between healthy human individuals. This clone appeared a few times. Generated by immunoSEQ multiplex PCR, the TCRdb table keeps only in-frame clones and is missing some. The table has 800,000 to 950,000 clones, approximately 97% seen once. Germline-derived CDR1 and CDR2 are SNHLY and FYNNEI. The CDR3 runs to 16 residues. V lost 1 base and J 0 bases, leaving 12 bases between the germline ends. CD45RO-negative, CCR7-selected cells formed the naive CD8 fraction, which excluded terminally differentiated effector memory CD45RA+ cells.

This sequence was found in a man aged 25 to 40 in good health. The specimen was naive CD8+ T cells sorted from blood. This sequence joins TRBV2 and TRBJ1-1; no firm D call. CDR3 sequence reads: CASSEGQSLMNTEAFF. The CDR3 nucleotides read TGTGCCAGCAGTGAAGGCCAGAGTCTCATGAACACTGAAGCTTTCTTT.